Presented here are 15 T cell receptor beta chains from one specimen sequenced in a study of Ad26.COV2.S vaccination and SARS-CoV-2 variants. Sequencing used immunoSEQ multiplex PCR; TCRdb keeps in-frame clones, though not all of them. The table has fewer than 500,000 clones, about 90% seen once. Treatment in this sample: around 19 received Ad26.COV2.S at low or high dose, single or two shots; about 5 received placebo; per-sample allocation not given. Sampling was done on day 63 after the first vaccine or placebo injection. Sequencing used peripheral blood, obtained in a trial of Ad26.COV2.S vaccine versus placebo. The receptors come from a person between 18 and 59 years old who received the Ad26.COV2.S COVID-19 vaccine or a placebo.

The chain links TRBV28 to TRBJ2-1, with 9 bases matching TRBD1. The trim removed 6 bases at V and 4 bases at J, leaving 10 bases unmatched. From germline, CDR1 is MDHEN and CDR2 SYDVKM. There are 16 residues in the CDR3. CDR3 loop: CASRPTGGKMYNEQFF. The CDR3, as DNA: TGTGCCAGCAGACCCACAGGGGGCAAGATGTACAATGAGCAGTTCTTC.

The rearrangement uses TRBV11-2 and TRBJ2-1; 11 nucleotides match TRBD2. Unmatched junction bases numbered 4, after V lost 5 bases and J lost 7 bases. Germline values: CDR1 SGHAT, CDR2 FQNNGV. The CDR3 covers 14 residues. CDR3 in amino acids: CASSLRLAGNEQFF. CDR3 DNA sequence: TGTGCCAGCAGCCTGCGACTAGCGGGAAATGAGCAGTTCTTC. Combining the CDR3 with reference TRBV11-2 and TRBJ2-1 gives the whole variable domain EAGVAQSPRYKIIEKRQSVAFWCNPISGHATLYWYQQILGQGPKLLIQFQNNGVVDDSQLPKDRFSAERLKGVDSTLKIQPAKLEDSAVYLCASSLRLAGNEQFFGPGTRLTVL.

The chain carries TRBV14 and TRBJ1-3, with 7 bases matching TRBD1. From germline, CDR1 is SGHDN and CDR2 FVKESK. V shed 3 bases and J 8 bases; nucleotides not matched to a gene: 4. The CDR3 covers 13 residues. The CDR3 DNA is TGTGCCAGCAGCCATGACAGGGAGTACACCATATATTTT. Translating gives CASSHDREYTIYF.

The gene calls are TRBV29-1 and TRBJ1-4; D is perhaps TRBD1 (6 bases). This CDR3 contains 12 residues. Trimming took off 6 bases at V and 7 bases at J, with 12 bases between the two ends. Germline lookup yields CDR1 SQVTM and CDR2 ANQGSEA. The CDR3 protein is CSVQGRGEKLFF. In DNA, the CDR3 is TGCAGCGTCCAGGGGAGGGGTGAAAAACTGTTTTTT. Supplemented by reference TRBV29-1 and TRBJ1-4, the full variable domain reads SAVISQKPSRDICQRGTSLTIQCQVDSQVTMMFWYRQQPGQSLTLIATANQGSEATYESGFVIDKFPISRPNLTFSTLTVSNMSPEDSSIYLCSVQGRGEKLFFGSGTQLSVL.

The chain joins TRBV30 to TRBJ1-1, with a tentative D call TRBD1 (6 bases). The CDR3 length is 14 residues. The ends were cut back, 3 bases at V and 4 bases at J, with 15 bases in the middle. The V gene's germline CDR1 is GTSNPN and CDR2 SVGIG (reference sequence). Here the CDR3 DNA reads TGTGCCTGGAGCCTCGACAGGTTCGGCACTGAAGCTTTCTTT. It yields the protein CAWSLDRFGTEAFF.

The chain carries TRBV12-3 or TRBV12-4 and TRBJ1-1; tentative D call: TRBD1 (5 bases). This CDR3 spans 12 amino acids. Trimming shortened V by 5 bases and J by 6 bases, and 10 bases separated the two germline ends. In DNA, the CDR3 is TGTGCCAGCAGTCCAACCAGGGCTGAAGCTTTCTTT. Translating it yields CASSPTRAEAFF.

The chain uses TRBV9 and TRBJ2-1; 9 nucleotides match TRBD1. The CDR3 is 17 residues long. Germline assignment: CDR1 SGDLS and CDR2 YYNGEE. V was pared by 3 bases and J by 2 bases, with 9 bases of the junction left unmatched. The CDR3 here is CASSALGGQGPYNEQFF. The CDR3 coding sequence is TGTGCCAGCAGCGCCCTTGGGGGACAGGGACCCTACAATGAGCAGTTCTTC. The full variable domain, its missing parts supplied by reference TRBV9 and TRBJ2-1, is DSGVTQTPKHLITATGQRVTLRCSPRSGDLSVYWYQQSLDQGLQFLIQYYNGEERAKGNILERFSAQQFPDLHSELNLSSLELGDSALYFCASSALGGQGPYNEQFFGPGTRLTVL.

This clone appeared a few times. This chain links TRBV7-9 with TRBJ2-3; 9 bases are shared with TRBD2. Germline trimming cut 0 bases from V and 2 bases from J; bases unmatched to any gene: 3. Germline CDR1 SEHNR, CDR2 FQNEAQ (reference sequence). The CDR3 covers 16 residues. DNA for the CDR3: TGTGCCAGCAGCTTAGCTAGCGGGAGACCCACAGATACGCAGTATTTT. This codes for CASSLASGRPTDTQYF.

The CDR3, as DNA: TGTGCCAGCAGCTTCATCAATTACGAGCAGTACTTC. Translation gives CASSFINYEQYF. The rearrangement links TRBV7-9 to TRBJ2-7; D not resolved. Germline-derived CDR1 and CDR2 are SEHNR and FQNEAQ (reference sequence). V lost 3 bases, J lost 4 bases, and 7 bases lay in between. The CDR3 sequence is 12 residues long.

The CDR3 protein is CASSYPIMTSGRPWSYEQYF. In DNA form, the CDR3 reads TGTGCCAGCAGTTACCCCATCATGACTAGCGGGAGGCCATGGTCCTACGAGCAGTACTTC. The rearrangement links TRBV6-2 or TRBV6-3 to TRBJ2-7; 13 nucleotides align to TRBD2. CDR1 and CDR2 (germline): MNHEY, SVGEGT. V lost 2 bases to trimming and J lost 1 base; unmatched junction nucleotides: 14. The length of the CDR3 is 20 residues.

V and J are TRBV5-1 and TRBJ2-5, with 8 bases identical to TRBD1. Germline V lookup: CDR1 SGHRS, CDR2 YFSETQ. The CDR3 length is 15 residues. Losses at the gene ends were 4 bases for V and 3 bases for J; bases not matched to a gene: 8. The CDR3 loop is CASSLPGQAEETQYF. The CDR3 bases are TGCGCCAGCAGCCTACCGGGACAGGCAGAAGAGACCCAGTACTTC.

This sequence joins TRBV28 and TRBJ2-7; 7 positions agree with TRBD1. CDR3 length: 16 amino acids. Germline V lookup: CDR1 MDHEN, CDR2 SYDVKM. With V trimmed by 8 bases and J by 0 bases, 13 bases remained unmatched. The CDR3 region has the DNA TGTGCCAGCGGCTCATACAGGGGTAGAAACTCCTACGAGCAGTACTTC. Translated, it gives CASGSYRGRNSYEQYF.

The chain recombines TRBV28 with TRBJ1-1, with D possibly being TRBD1 (5 bases). The ends were cut back, 7 bases at V and 5 bases at J, with 17 bases in the middle. This CDR3 has 14 amino acids. Germline CDR1 reads MDHEN; CDR2 reads SYDVKM. CDR3 amino acids: CASTIGWGTTEAFF. CDR3 DNA: TGTGCCAGCACCATCGGGTGGGGGACGACTGAAGCTTTCTTT. The whole variable domain, filled in from reference TRBV28 and TRBJ1-1, reads DVKVTQSSRYLVKRTGEKVFLECVQDMDHENMFWYRQDPGLGLRLIYFSYDVKMKEKGDIPEGYSVSREKKERFSLILESASTNQTSMYLCASTIGWGTTEAFFGQGTRLTVV.

The chain combines TRBV19 with TRBJ2-1, with a tentative D call TRBD1 (6 bases). Trimming removed 5 bases from V and 5 bases from J, with 16 bases in between. This CDR3 region has 15 residues. CDR1 LNHDA and CDR2 SQIVND come from the germline V gene (reference sequence). CDR3 residues: CASSAQGPRNNEQFF. CDR3 bases: TGTGCCAGTAGTGCACAGGGACCTAGAAACAATGAGCAGTTCTTC.

The chain uses TRBV20-1 and TRBJ2-3; TRBD2 matches at 10 bases. CDR1 and CDR2 from the germline V gene are DFQATT and SNEGSKA (reference sequence). The CDR3 loop spans 19 amino acids. V trimming: 3 bases; J trimming: 2 bases; junction bases outside the gene matches: 17. CDR3 DNA: TGCAGTGCTAGTGAAGCTAGCGGGAGTGGGGGGGGACCCACAGATACGCAGTATTTT. Encoded protein: CSASEASGSGGGPTDTQYF.